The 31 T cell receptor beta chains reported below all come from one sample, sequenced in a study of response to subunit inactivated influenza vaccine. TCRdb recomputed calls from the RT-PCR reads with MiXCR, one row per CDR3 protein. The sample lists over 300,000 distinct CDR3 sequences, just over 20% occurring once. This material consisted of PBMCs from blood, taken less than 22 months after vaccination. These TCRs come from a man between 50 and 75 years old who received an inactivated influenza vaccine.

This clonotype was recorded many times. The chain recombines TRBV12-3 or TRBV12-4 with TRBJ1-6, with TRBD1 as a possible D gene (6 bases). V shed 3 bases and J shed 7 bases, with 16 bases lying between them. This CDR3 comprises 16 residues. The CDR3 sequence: CASSFSGGSWNSPLHF. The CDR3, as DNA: TGTGCCAGCAGTTTTTCCGGGGGCAGTTGGAATTCACCCCTCCACTTT.

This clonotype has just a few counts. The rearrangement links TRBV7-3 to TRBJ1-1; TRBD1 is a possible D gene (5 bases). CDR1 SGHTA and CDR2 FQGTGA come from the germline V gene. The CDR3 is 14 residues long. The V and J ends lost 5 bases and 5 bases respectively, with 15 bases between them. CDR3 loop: CASSRTGGVTEAFF. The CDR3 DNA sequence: TGTGCCAGCAGCCGCACAGGAGGGGTAACTGAAGCTTTCTTT.

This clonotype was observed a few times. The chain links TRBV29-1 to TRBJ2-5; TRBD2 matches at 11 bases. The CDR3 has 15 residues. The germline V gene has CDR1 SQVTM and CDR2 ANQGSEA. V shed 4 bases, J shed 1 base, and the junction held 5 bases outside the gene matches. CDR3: CSVGTSGSFQETQYF. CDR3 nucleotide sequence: TGCAGCGTTGGGACTAGCGGGTCCTTCCAAGAGACCCAGTACTTC.

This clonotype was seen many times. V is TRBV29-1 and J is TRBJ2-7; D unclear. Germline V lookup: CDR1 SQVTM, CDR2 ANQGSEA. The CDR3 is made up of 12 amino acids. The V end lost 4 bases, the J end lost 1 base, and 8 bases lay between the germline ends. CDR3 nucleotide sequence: TGCAGCGTTGGAGCCCCGTCCTACGAGCAGTACTTC. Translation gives CSVGAPSYEQYF.

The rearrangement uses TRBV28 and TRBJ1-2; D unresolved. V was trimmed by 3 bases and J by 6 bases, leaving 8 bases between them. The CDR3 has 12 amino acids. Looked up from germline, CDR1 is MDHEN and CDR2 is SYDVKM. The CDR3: CASSFKGNGYTF. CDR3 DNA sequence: TGTGCCAGCAGTTTTAAAGGGAATGGCTACACCTTC.

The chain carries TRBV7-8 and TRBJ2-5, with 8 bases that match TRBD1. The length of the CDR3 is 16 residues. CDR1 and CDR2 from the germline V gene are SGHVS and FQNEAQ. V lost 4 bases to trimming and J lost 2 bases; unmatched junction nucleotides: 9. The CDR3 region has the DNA TGTGCCAGCAGCTCTCCCAGGGGGCCGTTACAAGAGACCCAGTACTTC. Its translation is CASSSPRGPLQETQYF.

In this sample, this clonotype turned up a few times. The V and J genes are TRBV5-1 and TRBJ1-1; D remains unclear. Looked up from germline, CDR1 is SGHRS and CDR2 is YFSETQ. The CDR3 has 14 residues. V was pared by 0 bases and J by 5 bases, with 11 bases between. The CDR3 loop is CASSLGYEGTEAFF. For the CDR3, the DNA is TGCGCCAGCAGCTTGGGTTACGAAGGGACTGAAGCTTTCTTT.

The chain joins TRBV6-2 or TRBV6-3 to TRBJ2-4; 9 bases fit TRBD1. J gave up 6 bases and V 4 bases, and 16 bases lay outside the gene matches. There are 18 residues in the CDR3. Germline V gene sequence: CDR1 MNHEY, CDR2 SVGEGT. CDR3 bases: TGTGCCAGCAGTTCTGCGGACAGGGGACTCTTTGGTGGAAACATTCAGTACTTC. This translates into CASSSADRGLFGGNIQYF.

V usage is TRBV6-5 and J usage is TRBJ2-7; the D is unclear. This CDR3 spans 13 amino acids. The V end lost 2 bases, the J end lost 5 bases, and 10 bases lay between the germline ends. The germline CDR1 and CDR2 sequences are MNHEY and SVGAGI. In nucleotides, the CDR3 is TGTGCCAGCAGTTACGCTTCTGGACACGAGCAGTACTTC. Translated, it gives CASSYASGHEQYF.

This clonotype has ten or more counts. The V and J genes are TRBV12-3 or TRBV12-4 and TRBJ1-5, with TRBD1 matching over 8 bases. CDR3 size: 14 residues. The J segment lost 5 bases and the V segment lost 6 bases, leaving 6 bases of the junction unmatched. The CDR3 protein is CASSLGQGYQPQHF. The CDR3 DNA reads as TGTGCCAGCAGCCTTGGACAGGGTTATCAGCCCCAGCATTTT.

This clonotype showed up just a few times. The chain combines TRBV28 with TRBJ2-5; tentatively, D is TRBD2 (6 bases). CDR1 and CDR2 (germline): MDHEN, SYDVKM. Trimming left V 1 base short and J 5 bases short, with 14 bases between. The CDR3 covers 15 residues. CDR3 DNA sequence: TGTGCCAGCAGTTTATCGGGCGGGGAAAGGGAGACCCAGTACTTC. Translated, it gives CASSLSGGERETQYF.

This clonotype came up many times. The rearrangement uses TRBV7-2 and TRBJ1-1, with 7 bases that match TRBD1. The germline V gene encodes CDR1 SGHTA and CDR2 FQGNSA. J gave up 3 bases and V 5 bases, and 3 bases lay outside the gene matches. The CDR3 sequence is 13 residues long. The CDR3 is CASSTQGDTEAFF. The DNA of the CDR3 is TGTGCCAGCAGCACCCAGGGGGACACTGAAGCTTTCTTT.

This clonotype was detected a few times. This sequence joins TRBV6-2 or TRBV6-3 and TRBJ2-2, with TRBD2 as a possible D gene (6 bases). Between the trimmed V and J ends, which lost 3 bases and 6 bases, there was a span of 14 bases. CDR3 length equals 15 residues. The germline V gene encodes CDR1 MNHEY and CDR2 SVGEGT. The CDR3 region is CASSYSGLGAGELFF. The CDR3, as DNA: TGTGCCAGCAGTTATTCGGGACTTGGAGCCGGGGAGCTGTTTTTT.

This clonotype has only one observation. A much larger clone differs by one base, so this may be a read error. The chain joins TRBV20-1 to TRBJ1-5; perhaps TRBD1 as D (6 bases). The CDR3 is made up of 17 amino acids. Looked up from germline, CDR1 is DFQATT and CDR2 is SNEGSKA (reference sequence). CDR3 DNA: TGCAGTGCCCATGGCCGGGACACAGAAAGTTCTAATCAGACCCAGCATTTT. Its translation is CSAHGRDTESSNQTQHF.

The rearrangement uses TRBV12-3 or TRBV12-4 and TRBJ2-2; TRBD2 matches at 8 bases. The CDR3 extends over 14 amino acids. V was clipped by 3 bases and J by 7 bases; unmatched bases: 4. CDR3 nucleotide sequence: TGTGCCAGCAGTTTCCGCGGGGGGAGCGGGGAGCTGTTTTTT. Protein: CASSFRGGSGELFF.

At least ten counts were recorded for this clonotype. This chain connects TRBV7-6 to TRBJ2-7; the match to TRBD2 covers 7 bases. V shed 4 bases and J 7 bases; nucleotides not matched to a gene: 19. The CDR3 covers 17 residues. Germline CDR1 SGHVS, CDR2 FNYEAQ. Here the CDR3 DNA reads TGTGCCAGCAGCTACAAGCAGGAGGCGGGGGATCCGGTAGAGCAGTACTTC. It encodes CASSYKQEAGDPVEQYF.

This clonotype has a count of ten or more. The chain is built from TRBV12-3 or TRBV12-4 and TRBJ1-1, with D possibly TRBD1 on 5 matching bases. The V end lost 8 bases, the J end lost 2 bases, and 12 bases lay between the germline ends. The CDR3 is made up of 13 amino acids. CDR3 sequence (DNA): TGTGCCAGCGTTTGGGGGTTAAACACTGAAGCTTTCTTT. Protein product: CASVWGLNTEAFF.

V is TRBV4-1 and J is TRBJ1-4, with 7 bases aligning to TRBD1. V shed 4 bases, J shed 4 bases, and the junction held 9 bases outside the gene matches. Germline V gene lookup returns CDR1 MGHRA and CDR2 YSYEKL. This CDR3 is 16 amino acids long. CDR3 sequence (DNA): TGCGCCAGCAGCCCCAAAGGGACAGTGCTTAATGAAAAACTGTTTTTT. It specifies CASSPKGTVLNEKLFF.

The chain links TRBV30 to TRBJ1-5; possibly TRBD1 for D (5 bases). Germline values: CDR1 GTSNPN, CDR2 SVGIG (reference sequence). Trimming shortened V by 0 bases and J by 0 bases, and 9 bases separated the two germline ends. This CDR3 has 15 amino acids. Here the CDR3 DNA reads TGTGCCTGGAGTGTAGGGGTTTATAGCAATCAGCCCCAGCATTTT. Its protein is CAWSVGVYSNQPQHF.

The chain's CDR3 is CASKSDGFSTDTQYF. The DNA of the CDR3 is TGTGCCAGCAAAAGTGACGGGTTTAGCACAGATACGCAGTATTTT. The gene calls are TRBV7-9 and TRBJ2-3, with unresolved D. CDR1 SEHNR and CDR2 FQNEAQ come from the germline V gene (reference sequence). This CDR3 is built from 15 residues. V lost 7 bases, J lost 0 bases, and 14 bases lay in between.

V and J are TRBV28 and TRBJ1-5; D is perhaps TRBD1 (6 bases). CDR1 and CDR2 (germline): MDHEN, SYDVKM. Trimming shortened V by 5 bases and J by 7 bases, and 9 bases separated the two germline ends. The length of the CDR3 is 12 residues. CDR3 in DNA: TGTGCCAGCAGTACAGGGAGCCAGCCCCAGCATTTT. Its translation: CASSTGSQPQHF.

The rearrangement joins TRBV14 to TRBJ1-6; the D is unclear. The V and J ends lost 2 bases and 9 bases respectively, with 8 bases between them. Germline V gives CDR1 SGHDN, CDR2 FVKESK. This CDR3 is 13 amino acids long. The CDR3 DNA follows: TGTGCCAGCAGCCAAAATAGAGTTTCACCCCTCCACTTT. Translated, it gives CASSQNRVSPLHF.

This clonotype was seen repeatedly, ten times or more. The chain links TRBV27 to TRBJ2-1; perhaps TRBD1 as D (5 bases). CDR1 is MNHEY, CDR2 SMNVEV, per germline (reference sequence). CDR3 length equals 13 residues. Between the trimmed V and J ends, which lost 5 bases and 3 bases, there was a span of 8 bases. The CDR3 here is CASSPDSYNEQFF. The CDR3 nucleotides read TGTGCCAGCAGTCCCGACAGCTACAATGAGCAGTTCTTC.

CDR3 coding DNA: TGCGCCAGCAGCCAAGACCTTTCCGGGGCCTCCACAGATACGCAGTATTTT. The encoded protein is CASSQDLSGASTDTQYF. The V call is TRBV4-3, the J call TRBJ2-3; tentatively, D is TRBD1 or TRBD2 (5 bases each). The CDR3 is 17 amino acids. Germline values: CDR1 LGHNA, CDR2 YSLEER. V lost 0 bases and J 2 bases, leaving 15 bases between the germline ends.

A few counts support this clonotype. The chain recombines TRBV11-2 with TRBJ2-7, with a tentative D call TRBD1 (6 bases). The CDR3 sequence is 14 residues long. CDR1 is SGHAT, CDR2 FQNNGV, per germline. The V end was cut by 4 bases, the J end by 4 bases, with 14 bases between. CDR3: CASSSTGILYEQYF. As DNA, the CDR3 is TGTGCCAGCAGCTCAACAGGGATCTTGTACGAGCAGTACTTC.

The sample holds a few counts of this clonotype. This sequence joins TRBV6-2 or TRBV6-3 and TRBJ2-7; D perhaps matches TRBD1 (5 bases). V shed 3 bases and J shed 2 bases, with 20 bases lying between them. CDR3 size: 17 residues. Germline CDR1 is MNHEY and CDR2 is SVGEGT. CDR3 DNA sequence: TGTGCCAGCAGTTATGGGGATTTACCAGGGCCGACCTACGAGCAGTACTTC. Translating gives CASSYGDLPGPTYEQYF.

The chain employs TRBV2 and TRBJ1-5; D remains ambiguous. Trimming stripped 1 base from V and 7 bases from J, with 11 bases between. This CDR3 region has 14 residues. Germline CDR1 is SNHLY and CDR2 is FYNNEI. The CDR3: CASSEGGRRQPQHF. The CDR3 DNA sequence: TGTGCCAGCAGTGAAGGGGGAAGGAGACAGCCCCAGCATTTT.

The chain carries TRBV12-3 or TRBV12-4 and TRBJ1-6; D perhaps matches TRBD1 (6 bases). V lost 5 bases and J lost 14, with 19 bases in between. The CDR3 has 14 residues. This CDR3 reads CASSTPGVQGTLHF. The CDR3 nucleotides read TGTGCCAGCAGTACCCCCGGGGTGCAGGGGACCCTCCACTTT.

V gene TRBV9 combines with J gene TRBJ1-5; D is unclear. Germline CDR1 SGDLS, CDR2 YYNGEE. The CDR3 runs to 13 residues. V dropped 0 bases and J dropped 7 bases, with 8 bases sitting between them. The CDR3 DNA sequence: TGTGCCAGCAGCGTAGATTCGGAACAGCCCCAGCATTTT. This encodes CASSVDSEQPQHF.

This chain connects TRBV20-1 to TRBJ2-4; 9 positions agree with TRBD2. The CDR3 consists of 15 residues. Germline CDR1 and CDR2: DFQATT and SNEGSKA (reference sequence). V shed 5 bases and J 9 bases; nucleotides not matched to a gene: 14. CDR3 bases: TGCAGTGCTGGTATTCCTAGCGGGATTATAGGCATTCAGTACTTC. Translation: CSAGIPSGIIGIQYF.

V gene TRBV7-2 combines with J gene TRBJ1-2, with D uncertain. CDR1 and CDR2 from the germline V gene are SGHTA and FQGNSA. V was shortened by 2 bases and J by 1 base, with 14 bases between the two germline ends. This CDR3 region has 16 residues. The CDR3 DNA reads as TGTGCCAGCAGCTTATCACACACCACGAATAACTATGGCTACACCTTC. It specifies CASSLSHTTNNYGYTF. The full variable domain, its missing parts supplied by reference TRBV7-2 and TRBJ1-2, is GAGVSQSPSNKVTEKGKDVELRCDPISGHTALYWYRQSLGQGLEFLIYFQGNSAPDKSGLPSDRFSAERTGGSVSTLTIQRTQQEDSAVYLCASSLSHTTNNYGYTFGSGTRLTVV.